One sample yielded the 8 T cell receptor beta chains listed below, sequenced in a study of cytomegalovirus exposure and HLA in healthy donors. PCR involved 60 Vbeta and 13 Jbeta primers. Repertoires were generated with immunoSEQ multiplex PCR, while TCRdb's copy carries only in-frame clones and drops some. The table includes about 180,000 clones, 60% to 85% detected once. Sequenced input: PBMCs. Receptor source: a man aged 35-49 years in good health and CMV-seronegative.

The chain links TRBV6-5 to TRBJ1-2, with 7 bases aligning to TRBD1. Germline V gene sequence: CDR1 MNHEY, CDR2 SVGAGI. This CDR3 has 14 amino acids. Trimming removed 4 bases from V and 8 bases from J; junction bases left unmatched: 10. CDR3 in amino acids: CASSWRQGFGGYTF. In DNA form, the CDR3 reads TGTGCCAGCAGTTGGAGACAGGGTTTTGGAGGCTACACCTTC.

The rearrangement links TRBV27 to TRBJ2-4; tentative D call: TRBD2 (6 bases). The ends were cut back, 6 bases at V and 2 bases at J, with 8 bases in the middle. Per germline, CDR1 MNHEY and CDR2 SMNVEV (reference sequence). The CDR3 sequence is 13 residues long. The CDR3 here is CASREGTKNIQYF. CDR3 coding DNA: TGTGCCAGCAGGGAGGGGACCAAAAACATTCAGTACTTC.

The chain couples TRBV6-5 to TRBJ2-7; maybe TRBD1 (6 bases). Per the germline V gene, CDR1 is MNHEY and CDR2 is SVGAGI. The CDR3 extends over 15 amino acids. V lost 2 bases, J lost 2 bases, and 13 bases lay in between. CDR3 in amino acids: CASSYDIQGAYEQYF. DNA of the CDR3: TGTGCCAGCAGTTACGATATACAGGGTGCCTACGAGCAGTACTTC.

This chain connects TRBV7-6 to TRBJ2-7; 10 bases agree with TRBD2. CDR3 size: 16 residues. Germline trimming cut 3 bases from V and 2 bases from J; bases unmatched to any gene: 7. The V gene's germline CDR1 is SGHVS and CDR2 FNYEAQ. The chain's CDR3 is CASSLVASGGTYEQYF. The CDR3, as DNA: TGTGCCAGCAGCTTGGTGGCTAGCGGGGGAACCTACGAGCAGTACTTC.

This clone was observed a few times. The chain recombines TRBV6-1 with TRBJ1-2; perhaps TRBD1 as D (6 bases). Trimming left V 6 bases short and J 2 bases short, with 13 bases between. Germline CDR1 and CDR2: MNHNS and SASEGT. This CDR3 region has 14 residues. The CDR3 loop is CASRERDKNYGYTF. CDR3 coding DNA: TGTGCCAGCAGAGAGAGGGACAAGAACTATGGCTACACCTTC.

V gene TRBV7-9 combines with J gene TRBJ2-2; weak D call: TRBD2 (5 bases). V lost 2 bases to trimming and J lost 5 bases, with 12 bases between them. Germline V lookup: CDR1 SEHNR, CDR2 FQNEAQ (reference sequence). The CDR3 spans 15 residues. The CDR3 bases are TGTGCCAGCAGCTTATCGGGCGGGCCAACCGGGGAGCTGTTTTTT. It specifies CASSLSGGPTGELFF.

This clone was found once. The J gene is TRBJ2-3, the V gene TRBV5-5; TRBD1 matches at 7 bases. V shed 4 bases and J 0 bases; nucleotides not matched to a gene: 5. Per germline, CDR1 SGHKS and CDR2 YYEKEE (reference sequence). This CDR3 has 15 residues. The CDR3 region is CASSPETGSTDTQYF. The DNA for the CDR3 is TGTGCCAGCAGCCCCGAGACAGGGAGCACAGATACGCAGTATTTT.

The gene calls are TRBV27 and TRBJ2-1; the D gene is possibly TRBD1 (5 bases). Per germline, CDR1 MNHEY and CDR2 SMNVEV (reference sequence). The ends were cut back, 3 bases at V and 1 base at J, with 10 bases in the middle. This CDR3 region has 15 residues. The CDR3 protein is CASSFGRASYNEQFF. In nucleotides, the CDR3 is TGTGCCAGCAGTTTCGGCAGGGCGTCCTACAATGAGCAGTTCTTC.